This T cell receptor beta chain was profiled in a study of beta chain features in type 1 diabetes. Study-wide results and limits: VDJ junctions from type 1 diabetes patients carried fewer insertions and larger deletions. In all four CD4+ subsets, TCRB CDR3 length was significantly, moderately reduced in type 1 diabetes. Researchers caution that PCR might favor shorter templates, equally among patients and controls.

A note on this clone: What it binds is not known.

CD45RO/CCR7/CD25/CD127/CD95/CD27 staining was used to isolate CD4+ naive, central memory, regulatory and stem cell-like memory cells by sorting. Germline V gene lookup returns CDR1 MDHEN and CDR2 SYDVKM. Trimming stripped 3 bases from V and 5 bases from J, with 5 bases between. CDR3 length: 12 residues. cDNA synthesis used the whole RNA isolate, giving expressed TCRB sequences. Each sample of naive, central memory or regulatory T cells had, on average, approximately 3.5 million reads. The repertoire was sequenced with immunoSEQ multiplex PCR; TCRdb's copy has only in-frame clones and lacks some. The sample includes about 340,000 clones, less than 15% of them seen just once.

The sequenced sample was naive CD4+ T cells from blood. V is TRBV28 and J is TRBJ2-1; D unclear. This clonotype was obtained from a young woman with type 1 diabetes. The CDR3 sequence is CASSLVDNEQFF. Here the CDR3 DNA reads TGTGCCAGCAGTTTGGTAGACAATGAGCAGTTCTTC.